Presented here are 10 T cell receptor beta chains from one specimen sequenced in a study of CD8+CD57+ T cells in acquired aplastic anemia. The TCR beta profiling, which covered VDJ combination and CDR3 sequence, was carried out using genomic DNA as the template. TCRdb redid the calling of the reads with MiXCR, one entry per CDR3 protein. Counted here are about 190,000 distinct CDR3 sequences, 50% to 55% occurring once; the ten biggest clones make up about a sixth. The sequencing sample was made of sorted CD4+, CD8+, or CD8+CD57+ T cells (not recorded which) from PBMCs. The receptors were gathered from a human donor in good health, serving as a control.

V gene TRBV19 combines with J gene TRBJ2-7, with 7 bases lining up with TRBD1. V shed 6 bases and J 11 bases; nucleotides not matched to a gene: 13. This CDR3 contains 13 residues. CDR1 and CDR2 (germline): LNHDA, SQIVND (reference sequence). The CDR3 region is CASSKQGTTVEYF. The DNA of the CDR3 is TGTGCCAGTAGCAAACAGGGGACGACTGTGGAGTACTTC.

The sample holds many counts of this clonotype. The V gene is TRBV19, the J gene TRBJ1-4; 7 nucleotides align to TRBD1. The CDR3 is made up of 15 amino acids. V gave up 6 bases and J gave up 5 bases; unmatched junction bases: 9. Germline loops: CDR1 LNHDA, CDR2 SQIVND (reference sequence). The CDR3 protein is CASRPTGQRNEKLFF. Written as DNA, the CDR3 is TGTGCCAGTAGGCCAACGGGACAGAGAAATGAAAAACTGTTTTTT.

This clonotype was counted at least ten times. The chain has TRBV7-2 and TRBJ2-5; tentatively, D is TRBD1 (6 bases). Trimming stripped 3 bases from V and 4 bases from J, with 12 bases between. The CDR3 consists of 14 residues. Germline V lookup: CDR1 SGHTA, CDR2 FQGNSA. CDR3 nucleotides: TGTGCCAGCAGCTTCGACCAGGGGCGAGAGACCCAGTACTTC. Translation: CASSFDQGRETQYF.

A remark on this clonotype: The junction departs from germline at one end; a sequencing error may be responsible. CDR3 loop: CASSGNRGGDSNQPQHF. The CDR3 DNA follows: TGCGCCAGCAGCGGAAACAGGGGAGGAGACAGCAATCAGCCCCAGCATTTT. The genes are TRBV7-9 and TRBJ1-5, with 7 bases aligning to TRBD1. The germline gives CDR1 SEHNR, CDR2 FQNEAQ (reference sequence). CDR3 length: 17 amino acids.

The rearrangement joins TRBV10-2 to TRBJ2-7, with D perhaps assigned TRBD1 or TRBD2 (5 bases each). The V gene's germline CDR1 is WSHSY and CDR2 SAAADI. The CDR3 consists of 14 residues. The V end lost 7 bases, the J end lost 2 bases, and 15 bases lay between the germline ends. The CDR3 bases are TGCGCCAGCAACGCCGGGACCGCCACCTACGAGCAGTACTTC. Its protein is CASNAGTATYEQYF.

This clonotype has just one count. In DNA, the CDR3 is TGTGCCACCAGCAGCTTAACCCTGGGACAGGGGACCTACGAGCAGTACTTC. It encodes CATSSLTLGQGTYEQYF. The chain uses TRBV15 and TRBJ2-7; the match to TRBD1 covers 10 bases. The CDR3 is made up of 17 amino acids. Germline trimming cut 3 bases from V and 2 bases from J; bases unmatched to any gene: 10. Germline V lookup: CDR1 LNHNV, CDR2 YYDKDF (reference sequence). Full variable domain (remainder filled in from reference TRBV15 and TRBJ2-7): DAMVIQNPRYQVTQFGKPVTLSCSQTLNHNVMYWYQQKSSQAPKLLFHYYDKDFNNEADTPDNFQSRRPNTSFCFLDIRSPGLGDTAMYLCATSSLTLGQGTYEQYFGPGTRLTVT.

This clonotype was observed at least ten times. This rearrangement joins TRBV5-1 to TRBJ1-1; D not certain. Germline V gene sequence: CDR1 SGHRS, CDR2 YFSETQ. The V end lost 3 bases, the J end lost 1 base, and 7 bases lay between the germline ends. The CDR3 sequence is 13 residues long. CDR3 sequence reads: CASSSTANTEAFF. The CDR3, as DNA: TGCGCCAGCAGCTCAACAGCGAACACTGAAGCTTTCTTT.

The rearrangement uses TRBV7-2 and TRBJ2-1, with 9 bases aligning to TRBD2. The germline CDR1 and CDR2 sequences are SGHTA and FQGNSA. The J segment lost 4 bases and the V segment lost 5 bases, leaving 9 bases of the junction unmatched. CDR3 length: 16 residues. Written as DNA, the CDR3 is TGTGCCAGCAGCCAACCTAGCGGGATGGGGTACAATGAGCAGTTCTTC. It specifies CASSQPSGMGYNEQFF.

This rearrangement joins TRBV25-1 to TRBJ2-3; perhaps TRBD2 as D (6 bases). The V gene lost 9 bases and the J gene lost 5 bases, with 18 bases spanning the gap. The CDR3 is made up of 14 amino acids. Germline CDR1 is MGHDK and CDR2 is SYGVNS. CDR3 nucleotides: TGTGCCAGTTCGAGCGGGCCCTTTTTAGATACGCAGTATTTT. Protein sequence: CASSSGPFLDTQYF. The variable domain in full, completed from reference TRBV25-1 and TRBJ2-3, reads EADIYQTPRYLVIGTGKKITLECSQTMGHDKMYWYQQDPGMELHLIHYSYGVNSTEKGDLSSESTVSRIRTEHFPLTLESARPSHTSQYLCASSSGPFLDTQYFGPGTRLTVL.

On this clonotype itself: A much larger clone is a single base away; this may be a read error. The V gene is TRBV6-5, the J gene TRBJ1-1, with D possibly being TRBD1 (6 bases). Germline V gives CDR1 MNHEY, CDR2 SVGAGI. There are 15 residues in the CDR3. Trimming removed 10 bases from V and 1 base from J, with 19 bases in between. In DNA, the CDR3 is TGTGCCATTTCCGAGACAGGTCAGGGGAACACTGAAGCTTTCTTT. This codes for CAISETGQGNTEAFF.